This T cell receptor beta chain is drawn from a study of regulatory T cells in long-lasting Graves disease. V gave up 8 bases and J gave up 7 bases; unmatched junction bases: 13. The CDR3 totals 16 residues. The germline gives CDR1 SNHLY, CDR2 FYNNEI. This clonotype was recorded at least ten times. Time point described: newly diagnosed GD, antithyroid drugs for less than 3 months. RNA extracted from PBMCs served as the sequencing template. CDR3-region Arm-PCR and iRepertoire HTBI primers produced the TCR beta libraries. A single record per CDR3 protein comes from TCRdb applying MiXCR to the multiplex PCR reads. The table shows hundreds of thousands of distinct CDR3 sequences, with 12% occurring only once. This same sample was also taken into another study, of T cells in Graves' hyperthyroidism and ophthalmopathy.

This TCR was recovered from a woman aged 30 to 39 with Graves disease. This sample comprised peripheral blood mononuclear cells (PBMCs), obtained at new diagnosis, from a patient treated with antithyroid drugs. The genes are TRBV2 and TRBJ1-5; 11 nucleotides match TRBD1. In DNA, the CDR3 is TGTGCCAGCGGTGGACAGGGGGCCTCGGATGGCCAGCCCCAGCATTTT. This gives the protein CASGGQGASDGQPQHF.